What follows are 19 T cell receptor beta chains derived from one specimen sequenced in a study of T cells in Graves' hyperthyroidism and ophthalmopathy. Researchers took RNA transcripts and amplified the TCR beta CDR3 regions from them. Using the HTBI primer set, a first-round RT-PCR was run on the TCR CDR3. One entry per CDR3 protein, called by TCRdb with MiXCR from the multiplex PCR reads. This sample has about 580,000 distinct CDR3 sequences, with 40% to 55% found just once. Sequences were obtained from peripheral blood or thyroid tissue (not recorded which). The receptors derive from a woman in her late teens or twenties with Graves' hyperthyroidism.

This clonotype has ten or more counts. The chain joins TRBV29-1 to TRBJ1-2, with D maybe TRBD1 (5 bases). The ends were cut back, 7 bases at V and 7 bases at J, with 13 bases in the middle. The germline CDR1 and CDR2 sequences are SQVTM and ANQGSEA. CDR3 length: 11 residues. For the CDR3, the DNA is TGCAGCGCAGGGATCGGCGGTGGCTACACCTTC. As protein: CSAGIGGGYTF.

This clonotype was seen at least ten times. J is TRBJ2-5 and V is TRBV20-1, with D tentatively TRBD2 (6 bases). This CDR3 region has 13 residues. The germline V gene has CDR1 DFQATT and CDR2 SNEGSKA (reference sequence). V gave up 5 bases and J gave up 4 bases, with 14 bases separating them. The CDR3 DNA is TGCAGTGCTTGGGACTCCTCTCTAGAGACCCAGTACTTC. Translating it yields CSAWDSSLETQYF.

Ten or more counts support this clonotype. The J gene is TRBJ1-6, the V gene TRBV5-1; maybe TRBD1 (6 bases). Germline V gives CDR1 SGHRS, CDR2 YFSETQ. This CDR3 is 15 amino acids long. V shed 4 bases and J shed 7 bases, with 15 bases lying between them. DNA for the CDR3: TGCGCCAGCAGCCCCGTGGGGGGCGGGAATTCACCCCTCCACTTT. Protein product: CASSPVGGGNSPLHF.

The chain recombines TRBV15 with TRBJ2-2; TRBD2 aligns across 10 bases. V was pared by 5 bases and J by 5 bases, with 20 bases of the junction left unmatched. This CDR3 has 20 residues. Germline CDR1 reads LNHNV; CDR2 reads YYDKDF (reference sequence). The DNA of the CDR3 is TGTGCCACCAGCTTCCGACGGGGGCTAGCGGGAGAGGTCTGGACCGGGGAGCTGTTTTTT. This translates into CATSFRRGLAGEVWTGELFF.

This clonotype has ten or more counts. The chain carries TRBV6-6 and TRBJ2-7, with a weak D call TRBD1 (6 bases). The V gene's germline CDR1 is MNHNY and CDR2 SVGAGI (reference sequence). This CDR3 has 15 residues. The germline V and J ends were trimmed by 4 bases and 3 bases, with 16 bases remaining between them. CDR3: CASSSSRTENYEQYF. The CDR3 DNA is TGTGCCAGCAGTTCCTCCCGGACAGAGAACTACGAGCAGTACTTC.

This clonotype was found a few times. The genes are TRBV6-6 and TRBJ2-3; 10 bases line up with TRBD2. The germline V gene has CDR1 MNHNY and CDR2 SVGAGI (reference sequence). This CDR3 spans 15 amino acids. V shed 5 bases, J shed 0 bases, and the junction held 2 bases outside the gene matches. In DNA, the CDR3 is TGTGCCAGCAGTGAACTAGCGGGGAGCACAGATACGCAGTATTTT. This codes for CASSELAGSTDTQYF.

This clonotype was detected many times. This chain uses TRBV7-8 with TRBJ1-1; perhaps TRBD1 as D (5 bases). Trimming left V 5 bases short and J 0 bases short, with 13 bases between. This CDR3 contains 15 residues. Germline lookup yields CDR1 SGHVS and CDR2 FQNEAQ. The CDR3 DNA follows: TGTGCCAGCAGCCCGGGGACGGTCATGAACACTGAAGCTTTCTTT. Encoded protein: CASSPGTVMNTEAFF.

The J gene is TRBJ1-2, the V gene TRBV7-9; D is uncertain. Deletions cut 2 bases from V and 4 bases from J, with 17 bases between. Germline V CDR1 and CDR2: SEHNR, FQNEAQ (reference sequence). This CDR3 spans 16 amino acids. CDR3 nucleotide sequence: TGTGCCAGCAGCTTACCCACGTCCGGGAGAGGCTATGGCTACACCTTC. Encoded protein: CASSLPTSGRGYGYTF. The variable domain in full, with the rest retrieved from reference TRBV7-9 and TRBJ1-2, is DTGVSQNPRHKITKRGQNVTFRCDPISEHNRLYWYRQTLGQGPEFLTYFQNEAQLEKSRLLSDRFSAERPKGSFSTLEIQRTEQGDSAMYLCASSLPTSGRGYGYTFGSGTRLTVV.

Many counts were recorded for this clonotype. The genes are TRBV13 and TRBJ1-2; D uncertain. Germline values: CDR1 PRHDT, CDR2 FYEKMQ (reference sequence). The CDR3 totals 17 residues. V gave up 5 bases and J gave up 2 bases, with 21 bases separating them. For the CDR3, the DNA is TGTGCCAGCAGCGTTTCGAGGATAAAAAGGGTCAACTATGGCTACACCTTC. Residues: CASSVSRIKRVNYGYTF.

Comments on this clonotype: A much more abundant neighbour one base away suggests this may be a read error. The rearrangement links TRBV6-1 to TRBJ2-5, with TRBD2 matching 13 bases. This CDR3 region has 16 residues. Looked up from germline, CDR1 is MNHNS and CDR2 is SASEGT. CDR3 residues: CARSARTSGSGETQYF. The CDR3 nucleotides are TGTGCCCGCAGCGCAAGGACTAGCGGGAGTGGGGAGACCCAGTACTTC.

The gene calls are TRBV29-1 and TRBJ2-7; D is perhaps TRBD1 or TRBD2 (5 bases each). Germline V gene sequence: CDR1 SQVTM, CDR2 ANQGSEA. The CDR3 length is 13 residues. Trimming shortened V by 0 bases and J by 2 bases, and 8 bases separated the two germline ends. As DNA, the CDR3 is TGCAGCGTTGAAGATGAGGGGACCTACGAGCAGTACTTC. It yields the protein CSVEDEGTYEQYF.

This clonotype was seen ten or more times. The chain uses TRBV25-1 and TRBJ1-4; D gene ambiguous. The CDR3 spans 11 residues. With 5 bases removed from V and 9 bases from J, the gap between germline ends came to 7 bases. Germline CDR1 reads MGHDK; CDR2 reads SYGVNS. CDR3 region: CASSTMKKLFF. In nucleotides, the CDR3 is TGTGCCAGCAGTACAATGAAAAAACTGTTTTTT.

Written as DNA, the CDR3 is TGTGCCAGCAGTGACGGTCTAGCGGGCTATGGCTACACCTTC. It specifies CASSDGLAGYGYTF. V and J are TRBV6-4 and TRBJ1-2; D is undetermined. The germline V gene has CDR1 MRHNA and CDR2 SNTAGT. The V end lost 2 bases, the J end lost 4 bases, and 11 bases lay between the germline ends. CDR3 length equals 14 residues.

CDR3 sequence: CASSTSGLKQETQYF. In DNA, the CDR3 is TGTGCCAGCAGCACTAGCGGGTTAAAACAAGAGACCCAGTACTTC. V is TRBV9 and J is TRBJ2-5; 9 bases are shared with TRBD2. Germline CDR1 SGDLS, CDR2 YYNGEE. The CDR3 sequence is 15 residues long. With 4 bases clipped from V and 2 bases from J, the junction kept 6 bases outside the gene matches.

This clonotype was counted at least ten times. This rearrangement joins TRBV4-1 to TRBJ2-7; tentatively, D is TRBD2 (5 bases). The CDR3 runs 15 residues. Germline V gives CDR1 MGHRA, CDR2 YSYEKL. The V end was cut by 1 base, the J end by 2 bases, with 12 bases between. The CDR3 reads CASSQAMRAAYEQYF. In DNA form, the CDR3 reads TGCGCCAGCAGCCAAGCGATGCGGGCTGCCTACGAGCAGTACTTC.

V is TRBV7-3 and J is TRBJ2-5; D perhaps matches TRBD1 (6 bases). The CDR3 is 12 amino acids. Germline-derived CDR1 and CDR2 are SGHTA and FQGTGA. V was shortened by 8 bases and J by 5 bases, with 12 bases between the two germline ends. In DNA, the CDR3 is TGTGCCAGCGCTAACAGGGCTGAGACCCAGTACTTC. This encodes CASANRAETQYF. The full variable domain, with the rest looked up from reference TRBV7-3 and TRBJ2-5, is GAGVSQTPSNKVTEKGKYVELRCDPISGHTALYWYRQSLGQGPEFLIYFQGTGAADDSGLPNDRFFAVRPEGSVSTLKIQRTERGDSAVYLCASANRAETQYFGPGTRLLVL.

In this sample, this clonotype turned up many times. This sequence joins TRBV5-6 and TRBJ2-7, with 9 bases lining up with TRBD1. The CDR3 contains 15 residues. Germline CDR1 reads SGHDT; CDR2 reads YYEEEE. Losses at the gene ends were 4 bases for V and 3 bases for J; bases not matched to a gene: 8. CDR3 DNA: TGTGCCAGCAGCGGCGGACAGGGGCAAAACTACGAGCAGTACTTC. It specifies CASSGGQGQNYEQYF.

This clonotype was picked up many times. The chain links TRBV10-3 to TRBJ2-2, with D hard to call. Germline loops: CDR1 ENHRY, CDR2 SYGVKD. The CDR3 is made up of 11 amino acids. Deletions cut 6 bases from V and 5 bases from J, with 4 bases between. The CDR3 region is CAIRETGELFF. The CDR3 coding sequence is TGTGCCATCAGGGAAACCGGGGAGCTGTTTTTT.

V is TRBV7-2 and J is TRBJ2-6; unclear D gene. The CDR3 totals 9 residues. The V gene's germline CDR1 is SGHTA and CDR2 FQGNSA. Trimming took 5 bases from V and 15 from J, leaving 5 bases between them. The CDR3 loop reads CASSPALTF. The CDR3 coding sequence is TGTGCCAGCAGCCCAGCCCTGACTTTC.